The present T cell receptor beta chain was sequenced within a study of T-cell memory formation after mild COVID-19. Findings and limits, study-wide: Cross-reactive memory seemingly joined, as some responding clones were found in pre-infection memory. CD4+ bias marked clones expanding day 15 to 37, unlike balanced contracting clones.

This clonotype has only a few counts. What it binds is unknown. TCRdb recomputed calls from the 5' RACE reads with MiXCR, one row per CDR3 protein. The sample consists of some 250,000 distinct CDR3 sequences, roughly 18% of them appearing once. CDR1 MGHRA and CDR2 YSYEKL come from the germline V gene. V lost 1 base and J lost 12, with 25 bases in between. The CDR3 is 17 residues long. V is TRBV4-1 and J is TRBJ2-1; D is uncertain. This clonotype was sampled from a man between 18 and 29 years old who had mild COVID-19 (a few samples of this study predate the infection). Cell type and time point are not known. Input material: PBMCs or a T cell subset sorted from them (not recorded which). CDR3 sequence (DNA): TGCGCCAGCAGCCAAGCTGGGCCCCGCAGGCGTAGTATGGCGCAGTTCTTC. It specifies CASSQAGPRRRSMAQFF.